The 12 T cell receptor beta chains listed next were all sequenced from one sample in a study of T cells after yellow fever vaccination. A single record per CDR3 protein comes from TCRdb applying MiXCR to the 5' RACE reads. The table includes roughly 260,000 distinct CDR3 sequences, over 10% detected once. The source material was CD4+ T cells sorted from PBMCs, sampled 45 days after the yellow fever booster vaccination. The receptors originated from a man aged 25-40 years who received the YFV17D yellow fever vaccine.

This clonotype has just a few counts. This sequence joins TRBV2 and TRBJ2-1; 12 bases align to TRBD2. CDR1 SNHLY and CDR2 FYNNEI come from the germline V gene. V was pared by 7 bases and J by 7 bases, with 5 bases of the junction left unmatched. This CDR3 comprises 14 residues. CDR3 in DNA: TGTGCCAGCATGGAACTAGCGGGAGGTAATGAGCAGTTCTTC. This codes for CASMELAGGNEQFF.

There are a few counts of this clonotype. The rearrangement joins TRBV6-2 or TRBV6-3 to TRBJ1-6; 7 nucleotides match TRBD1. The V and J ends lost 7 bases and 7 bases, in that order; junction bases with no gene match: 10. The germline gives CDR1 MNHEY, CDR2 SVGEGT. The CDR3 extends over 15 amino acids. CDR3 nucleotides: TGTGCCAGCACCCAGGGACAGTGGGGGAATTCACCCCTCCACTTT. It specifies CASTQGQWGNSPLHF.

The chain carries TRBV5-1 and TRBJ2-7; 9 nucleotides align to TRBD1. Trimming at V came to 2 bases and at J to 6 bases, leaving 12 bases not matched to a gene. CDR1 is SGHRS, CDR2 YFSETQ, per germline. This CDR3 is 16 amino acids long. The CDR3 protein is CASSLSPGQGASEQYF. DNA for the CDR3: TGCGCCAGCAGCTTAAGTCCGGGACAGGGTGCCTCCGAGCAGTACTTC.

This clonotype was detected a few times. The chain uses TRBV6-2 or TRBV6-3 and TRBJ2-7; tentative D call: TRBD2 (6 bases). This CDR3 has 13 residues. V was shortened by 6 bases and J by 2 bases, with 11 bases between the two germline ends. Germline V gives CDR1 MNHEY, CDR2 SVGEGT. The CDR3 sequence is CASRTTGAYEQYF. The CDR3 DNA is TGTGCCAGCAGGACGACGGGAGCCTACGAGCAGTACTTC.

This clonotype was picked up a small number of times. CDR3 sequence (DNA): TGTGCCAGCATCAGCTCAACTAATGAAAAACTGTTTTTT. This codes for CASISSTNEKLFF. This chain connects TRBV6-6 to TRBJ1-4; D gene ambiguous. CDR1 is MNHNY, CDR2 SVGAGI, per germline (reference sequence). The V end lost 7 bases, the J end lost 0 bases, and 6 bases lay between the germline ends. This CDR3 comprises 13 residues.

There are a few counts of this clonotype. The J gene is TRBJ2-7, the V gene TRBV5-5; D unresolved. The V end was cut by 2 bases, the J end by 1 base, with 10 bases between. The CDR3 is 14 residues long. CDR1 SGHKS and CDR2 YYEKEE come from the germline V gene (reference sequence). In DNA, the CDR3 is TGTGCCAGCAGCTTTGAAGGGCTGTCCTACGAGCAGTACTTC. This codes for CASSFEGLSYEQYF. Looking up the rest from reference TRBV5-5 and TRBJ2-7 gives the full variable domain: DAGVTQSPTHLIKTRGQQVTLRCSPISGHKSVSWYQQVLGQGPQFIFQYYEKEERGRGNFPDRFSARQFPNYSSELNVNALLLGDSALYLCASSFEGLSYEQYFGPGTRLTVT.

This clonotype was detected only a few times. The rearrangement uses TRBV5-5 and TRBJ1-6; TRBD1 matches 9 bases. Germline V lookup: CDR1 SGHKS, CDR2 YYEKEE (reference sequence). V shed 3 bases and J 7 bases; nucleotides not matched to a gene: 2. This CDR3 region has 14 residues. CDR3 residues: CASSWGQGNSPLHF. The CDR3 nucleotides read TGTGCCAGCAGCTGGGGACAGGGCAATTCACCCCTCCACTTT.

This clonotype was detected a few times. In DNA, the CDR3 is TGTGCCAGCAGCTTAGTAGGAGGGACCTCCTACAATGAGCAGTTCTTC. Amino acids: CASSLVGGTSYNEQFF. The chain carries TRBV7-9 and TRBJ2-1, with D perhaps matching TRBD2 (6 bases). The CDR3 sequence is 16 residues long. Germline-derived CDR1 and CDR2 are SEHNR and FQNEAQ (reference sequence). V was shortened by 1 base and J by 0 bases, with 10 bases between the two germline ends.

This clonotype turned up a few times. The V gene is TRBV2, the J gene TRBJ2-1; maybe TRBD1 (5 bases). This CDR3 region has 12 residues. Germline CDR1 is SNHLY and CDR2 is FYNNEI. The V gene lost 7 bases and the J gene lost 6 bases, with 10 bases spanning the gap. CDR3: CASNRMVNEQFF. The CDR3 DNA reads TGTGCCAGCAACAGGATGGTCAATGAGCAGTTCTTC.

This chain uses TRBV20-1 with TRBJ1-5, with 7 bases lining up with TRBD1. This CDR3 has 13 amino acids. Germline CDR1 and CDR2: DFQATT and SNEGSKA (reference sequence). V shed 6 bases, J shed 2 bases, and the junction held 4 bases outside the gene matches. The CDR3 here is CSAKGGGNQPQHF. CDR3 in DNA: TGCAGTGCCAAAGGGGGCGGCAATCAGCCCCAGCATTTT.

This clonotype came up once. The CDR3 loop reads CASSWDRDHEQYF. Here the CDR3 DNA reads TGTGCCAGCAGCTGGGACAGGGACCACGAGCAGTACTTC. This chain links TRBV7-3 with TRBJ2-7, with 9 bases lining up with TRBD1. With 4 bases clipped from V and 5 bases from J, the junction kept 3 bases outside the gene matches. The CDR3 sequence is 13 residues long. From germline, CDR1 is SGHTA and CDR2 FQGTGA. The full variable domain, with the rest looked up from reference TRBV7-3 and TRBJ2-7, is GAGVSQTPSNKVTEKGKYVELRCDPISGHTALYWYRQSLGQGPEFLIYFQGTGAADDSGLPNDRFFAVRPEGSVSTLKIQRTERGDSAVYLCASSWDRDHEQYFGPGTRLTVT.

This chain uses TRBV18 with TRBJ2-7, with D possibly matching TRBD1 (6 bases). There are 13 residues in the CDR3. Germline CDR1 is KGHSH and CDR2 is LQKENI. Trimming took 4 bases from V and 5 from J, leaving 12 bases between them. The CDR3 region is CASSRNRVNEQYF. For the CDR3, the DNA is TGTGCCAGCTCACGGAACAGGGTTAACGAGCAGTACTTC.